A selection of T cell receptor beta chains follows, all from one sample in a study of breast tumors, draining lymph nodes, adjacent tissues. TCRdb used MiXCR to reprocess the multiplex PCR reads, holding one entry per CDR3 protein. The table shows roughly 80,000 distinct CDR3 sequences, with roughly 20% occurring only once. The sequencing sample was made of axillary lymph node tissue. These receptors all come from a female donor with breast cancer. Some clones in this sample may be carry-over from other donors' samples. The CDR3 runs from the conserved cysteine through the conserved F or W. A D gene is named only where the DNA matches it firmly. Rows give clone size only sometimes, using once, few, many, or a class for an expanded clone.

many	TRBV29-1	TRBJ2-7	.	CSTGGSDSHEQYF	TGCAGCACTGGGGGCTCGGATAGCCACGAGCAGTACTTC
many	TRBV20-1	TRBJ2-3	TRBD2	CSVFSGLADTQYF	TGCAGTGTTTTCTCGGGACTAGCGGATACGCAGTATTTT
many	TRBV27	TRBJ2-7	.	CASSPQGVSYEQYF	TGTGCCAGCAGTCCACAGGGAGTATCCTACGAGCAGTACTTC
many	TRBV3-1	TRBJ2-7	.	CASSQVKYEQYF	TGTGCCAGCAGCCAAGTAAAATACGAGCAGTACTTC
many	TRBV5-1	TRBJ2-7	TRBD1	CASSLEGWQGDEQYF	TGCGCCAGCAGCTTGGAGGGGTGGCAGGGGGACGAGCAGTACTTC
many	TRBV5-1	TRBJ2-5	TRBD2	CASSLGLAGGEETQYF	TGCGCCAGCAGCTTGGGACTAGCGGGAGGAGAAGAGACCCAGTACTTC
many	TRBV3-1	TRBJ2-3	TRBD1	CASSPGQGATDTQYF	TGTGCCAGCAGCCCGGGACAGGGGGCCACAGATACGCAGTATTTT
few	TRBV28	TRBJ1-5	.	CASSWAGRNQPQHF	TGTGCCAGCAGTTGGGCAGGACGCAATCAGCCCCAGCATTTT
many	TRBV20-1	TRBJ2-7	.	CSARGVVGRPSYEQYF	TGCAGTGCTAGAGGAGTAGTAGGGAGGCCCTCCTACGAGCAGTACTTC
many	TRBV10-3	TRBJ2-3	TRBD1	CAISDDRAGDTQYF	TGTGCCATCAGTGACGACAGGGCGGGAGATACGCAGTATTTT
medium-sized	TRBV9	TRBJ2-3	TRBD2	CASSVGTSGRAADTQYF	TGTGCCAGCAGCGTCGGGACTAGCGGGAGGGCCGCAGATACGCAGTATTTT
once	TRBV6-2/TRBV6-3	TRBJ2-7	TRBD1	CASSYMGQAQYF	TGTGCCAGCAGTTACATGGGACAGGCGCAGTACTTC
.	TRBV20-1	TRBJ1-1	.	CSARVGGGTEAFF	TGCAGTGCTAGAGTCGGGGGAGGCACTGAAGCTTTCTTT
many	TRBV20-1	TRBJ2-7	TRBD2	CSARASGVSYEQYF	TGCAGTGCTAGGGCTAGCGGGGTTTCCTACGAGCAGTACTTC